Each of the 18 T cell receptor beta chains below was sequenced from the same sample in a study of regulatory T cells in long-lasting Graves disease. Time point given: persistent/refractory GD, antithyroid drugs over 5 years with positive TRAb. PBMCs were the source of the RNA used for TCR sequencing. Arm-PCR of CDR3 regions and iRepertoire HTBI primers were used to build TCR beta libraries. One entry per CDR3 protein results from TCRdb running MiXCR on the multiplex PCR reads. The table has approximately 350,000 distinct CDR3 sequences, around 23% seen once. The source material was peripheral blood mononuclear cells (PBMCs), sampled when the disease was refractory, from a patient treated with antithyroid drugs. These TCRs come from a woman aged 40-49 years with Graves disease.

The chain employs TRBV28 and TRBJ2-1, with TRBD1 identical over 11 bases. Germline V gene lookup returns CDR1 MDHEN and CDR2 SYDVKM. CDR3 length: 16 residues. Germline trimming cut 6 bases from V and 14 bases from J; bases unmatched to any gene: 18. CDR3 sequence: CASRSGTGGTFRLEFF. The CDR3 DNA reads as TGTGCCAGCAGGTCCGGGACAGGGGGAACTTTTCGGCTTGAGTTCTTC.

The V gene is TRBV11-2, the J gene TRBJ2-3; 8 nucleotides line up with TRBD2. CDR1 is SGHAT and CDR2 is FQNNGV in the germline V gene. The V segment lost 6 bases and the J segment 14 bases; nucleotides outside the gene matches: 16. The CDR3 consists of 14 residues. The CDR3 sequence is CASRHPAAGTSRYF. For the CDR3, the DNA is TGTGCCAGCAGACATCCCGCGGCGGGGACTAGTAGGTATTTT. The variable domain in full, with the rest retrieved from reference TRBV11-2 and TRBJ2-3, is EAGVAQSPRYKIIEKRQSVAFWCNPISGHATLYWYQQILGQGPKLLIQFQNNGVVDDSQLPKDRFSAERLKGVDSTLKIQPAKLEDSAVYLCASRHPAAGTSRYFGPGTRLTVL.

There are many counts of this clonotype. The V and J genes are TRBV7-9 and TRBJ2-7; D call uncertain. The CDR3 has 12 residues. Germline loops: CDR1 SEHNR, CDR2 FQNEAQ (reference sequence). The V end was cut by 2 bases, the J end by 5 bases, with 7 bases between. In DNA, the CDR3 is TGTGCCAGCAGCTTATCTGGGGACGAGCAGTACTTC. This translates into CASSLSGDEQYF. Full variable domain (remainder filled in from reference TRBV7-9 and TRBJ2-7): DTGVSQNPRHKITKRGQNVTFRCDPISEHNRLYWYRQTLGQGPEFLTYFQNEAQLEKSRLLSDRFSAERPKGSFSTLEIQRTEQGDSAMYLCASSLSGDEQYFGPGTRLTVT.

This clonotype was detected ten times or more. V and J are TRBV28 and TRBJ2-7, with a tentative D call TRBD2 (5 bases). The CDR3 covers 13 residues. Trimming removed 3 bases from V and 7 bases from J, with 13 bases in between. Germline lookup yields CDR1 MDHEN and CDR2 SYDVKM. For the CDR3, the DNA is TGTGCCAGCAGTTTTTCTGCCTCGGGAGAGCAGTACTTC. Amino acid sequence: CASSFSASGEQYF. Full variable domain (rest looked up from reference TRBV28 and TRBJ2-7): DVKVTQSSRYLVKRTGEKVFLECVQDMDHENMFWYRQDPGLGLRLIYFSYDVKMKEKGDIPEGYSVSREKKERFSLILESASTNQTSMYLCASSFSASGEQYFGPGTRLTVT.

This clonotype has a handful of counts. The chain joins TRBV19 to TRBJ1-1; D is unclear. Trimming stripped 4 bases from V and 6 bases from J, with 6 bases between. The germline CDR1 and CDR2 sequences are LNHDA and SQIVND (reference sequence). The CDR3 contains 11 residues. The CDR3 DNA follows: TGTGCCAGTAGTAACGGGGCTGAAGCTTTCTTT. Residues: CASSNGAEAFF.

This clonotype was counted many times. The chain has TRBV11-2 and TRBJ2-5; TRBD1 agrees at 7 bases. V lost 4 bases to trimming and J lost 5 bases; unmatched junction nucleotides: 16. This CDR3 contains 17 residues. The germline gives CDR1 SGHAT, CDR2 FQNNGV. CDR3 sequence reads: CASSSFPGATGVETQYF. CDR3 bases: TGTGCCAGCAGCTCCTTTCCTGGGGCTACAGGGGTGGAGACCCAGTACTTC.

In regard to this clonotype: This may come from a read error, since a much larger clone is one base off. The genes are TRBV6-5 and TRBJ1-6, with unresolved D. The germline CDR1 and CDR2 sequences are MNHEY and SVGAGI. This CDR3 region has 13 residues. CDR3 DNA: TGTGTCAGCAGTTACTCCCCGGATTCACCCCTCCACTTT. It is translated as CVSSYSPDSPLHF.

The V gene is TRBV5-4, the J gene TRBJ1-2, with D perhaps TRBD1 (5 bases). The CDR3 is 16 amino acids. V lost 4 bases and J 0 bases, leaving 16 bases between the germline ends. Germline CDR1 and CDR2: SGHNT and YYREEE (reference sequence). The CDR3 sequence is CASSPLETAPNYGYTF. The CDR3 bases are TGTGCCAGCAGCCCCCTGGAGACAGCACCTAACTATGGCTACACCTTC.

This clonotype has just a few counts. The V and J genes are TRBV5-6 and TRBJ1-1; D is perhaps TRBD1 (5 bases). Per the germline V gene, CDR1 is SGHDT and CDR2 is YYEEEE. The CDR3 covers 14 residues. Trimming pared 1 base from V and 0 bases from J, leaving 7 bases between. Here the CDR3 reads CASSLPGLNTEAFF. CDR3 in DNA: TGTGCCAGCAGCTTGCCAGGGCTGAACACTGAAGCTTTCTTT. Drawing the rest from reference TRBV5-6 and TRBJ1-1, the complete variable domain is DAGVTQSPTHLIKTRGQQVTLRCSPKSGHDTVSWYQQALGQGPQFIFQYYEEEERQRGNFPDRFSGHQFPNYSSELNVNALLLGDSALYLCASSLPGLNTEAFFGQGTRLTVV.

The rearrangement uses TRBV5-6 and TRBJ2-3; D is unresolved. The CDR3 runs 13 residues. V lost 0 bases, J lost 5 bases, and 7 bases lay in between. Germline loops: CDR1 SGHDT, CDR2 YYEEEE. The DNA for the CDR3 is TGTGCCAGCAGCTTGGGATCGATAGATACGCAGTATTTT. Amino acid sequence: CASSLGSIDTQYF.

Regarding this clonotype: A much larger clone differs from this one at a single base, so this may be a read error. V and J are TRBV28 and TRBJ2-5, with D perhaps TRBD1 (7 bases). From germline, CDR1 is MDHEN and CDR2 SYDVKM. The length of the CDR3 is 12 residues. CDR3 sequence reads: CAGRGVGETQYF. CDR3 nucleotide sequence: TGTGCCGGCAGGGGGGTAGGGGAGACCCAGTACTTC.

In its sample, this clonotype was seen many times. This chain joins TRBV6-2 or TRBV6-3 and TRBJ1-5; 9 bases match TRBD1. V lost 5 bases and J lost 9; bases outside the gene matches: 8. CDR1 is MNHEY and CDR2 is SVGEGT in the germline V gene. The CDR3 is 14 residues long. DNA of the CDR3: TGTGCCAGCAGTCTTCCGGGACAGGGAACGCCCCAGCATTTT. As protein: CASSLPGQGTPQHF.

This clonotype was observed many times. The V call is TRBV2, the J call TRBJ2-2, with D tentatively TRBD1 or TRBD2 (7 bases each). V lost 7 bases to trimming and J lost 4 bases, with 22 bases between them. The CDR3 length is 17 residues. Germline CDR1 is SNHLY and CDR2 is FYNNEI. CDR3 in amino acids: CASTPLRGGAGTGELFF. The CDR3 DNA is TGTGCCAGCACCCCTCTCAGGGGGGGGGCGGGCACCGGGGAGCTGTTTTTT. The complete variable domain, with remaining parts taken from reference TRBV2 and TRBJ2-2, reads EPEVTQTPSHQVTQMGQEVILRCVPISNHLYFYWYRQILGQKVEFLVSFYNNEISEKSEIFDDQFSVERPDGSNFTLKIRSTKLEDSAMYFCASTPLRGGAGTGELFFGEGSRLTVL.

The chain employs TRBV5-1 and TRBJ2-7; possible D gene TRBD1, 5 bases. Germline assignment: CDR1 SGHRS and CDR2 YFSETQ. CDR3 length: 12 residues. With 4 bases removed from V and 5 bases from J, the gap between germline ends came to 10 bases. The CDR3 region is CASSLQGDEQYF. DNA for the CDR3: TGCGCCAGCAGCCTGCAAGGGGACGAGCAGTACTTC. Full variable domain (rest looked up from reference TRBV5-1 and TRBJ2-7): KAGVTQTPRYLIKTRGQQVTLSCSPISGHRSVSWYQQTPGQGLQFLFEYFSETQRNKGNFPGRFSGRQFSNSRSEMNVSTLELGDSALYLCASSLQGDEQYFGPGTRLTVT.

The genes are TRBV20-1 and TRBJ2-1, with 8 bases fitting TRBD1. Looked up from germline, CDR1 is DFQATT and CDR2 is SNEGSKA (reference sequence). The CDR3 has 17 amino acids. Trimming cost V 6 bases and J 3 bases; bases outside gene matches: 16. The CDR3 loop reads CSARDRPERTGYNEQFF. CDR3 DNA: TGCAGTGCCAGGGACAGGCCCGAAAGAACAGGCTACAATGAGCAGTTCTTC.

This clonotype was counted a single time. This may arise from a read error, as a much more abundant clone is one base away. The J gene is TRBJ2-1, the V gene TRBV11-2; D is perhaps TRBD1 (5 bases). The CDR3 consists of 17 residues. Germline values: CDR1 SGHAT, CDR2 FQNNGV. Trimming took 1 base from V and 4 from J, leaving 17 bases between them. CDR3 in DNA: TGTGCCAGCAGCTTAGCAGGGCCAAGGGGCTTTTACAATGAGCAGTTCTTC. Translation: CASSLAGPRGFYNEQFF.

The rearrangement uses TRBV3-1 and TRBJ1-2, with D possibly being TRBD1 (5 bases). This CDR3 spans 17 amino acids. The V end was cut by 0 bases, the J end by 3 bases, with 17 bases between. In germline, CDR1 is LGHDT, CDR2 YNNKEL (reference sequence). The CDR3 DNA reads as TGTGCCAGCAGCCAAGATAAGGCAGGGCCCTTGGACTATGGCTACACCTTC. Its translation: CASSQDKAGPLDYGYTF.

This clonotype has ten or more counts. The chain links TRBV27 to TRBJ1-1, with 9 bases identical to TRBD1. Trimming cost V 6 bases and J 1 base; bases outside gene matches: 6. CDR1 MNHEY and CDR2 SMNVEV come from the germline V gene (reference sequence). The CDR3 spans 15 residues. The chain's CDR3 is CASRVMTGGNTEAFF. The CDR3, as DNA: TGTGCCAGCAGAGTAATGACAGGGGGGAACACTGAAGCTTTCTTT.